Presented here are 12 T cell receptor beta chains from one specimen sequenced in a study of blood T cells in healthy people across ages. Through a sample-barcoded 5' primer and a J-beta primer mix, a second PCR was run for roughly 7 to 11 cycles. TCRdb used MiXCR to reprocess the 5' RACE reads, holding one entry per CDR3 protein. Of about 640,000 distinct CDR3 sequences detected, 58% appear once; the ten largest clones hold 30% to 40%. Specimen: blood. Receptor source: a man aged 55 to 69 in good health.

This clonotype was seen once. The chain employs TRBV9 and TRBJ2-3; 11 nucleotides align to TRBD2. The V segment lost 0 bases and the J segment 4 bases; nucleotides outside the gene matches: 4. This CDR3 has 16 residues. Germline CDR1 SGDLS, CDR2 YYNGEE. The CDR3 here is CASSVAGTSGSDTQYF. The CDR3 coding sequence is TGTGCCAGCAGCGTAGCTGGGACTAGCGGCTCAGATACGCAGTATTTT.

The genes are TRBV5-1 and TRBJ2-6; D gene uncertain. V was shortened by 1 base and J by 0 bases, with 11 bases between the two germline ends. The V gene's germline CDR1 is SGHRS and CDR2 YFSETQ. The CDR3 is 17 residues long. CDR3 sequence reads: CASSLSQAVSGANVLTF. In DNA form, the CDR3 reads TGCGCCAGCAGCTTGAGCCAGGCGGTCTCTGGGGCCAACGTCCTGACTTTC.

The gene calls are TRBV9 and TRBJ2-3; 10 nucleotides match TRBD2. Germline values: CDR1 SGDLS, CDR2 YYNGEE. The CDR3 spans 14 residues. V was clipped by 2 bases and J by 7 bases; unmatched bases: 4. CDR3 bases: TGTGCCAGCAGCGTGGGGACTAGCGAGTATACGCAGTATTTT. Translated: CASSVGTSEYTQYF.

The rearrangement joins TRBV24-1 to TRBJ2-3; D is uncertain. Germline lookup yields CDR1 KGHDR and CDR2 SFDVKD. Trimming removed 6 bases from V and 4 bases from J, with 13 bases in between. CDR3 length: 14 amino acids. DNA for the CDR3: TGTGCCACCAGTCCCGCACGTTTTCCAGATACGCAGTATTTT. Translated, it gives CATSPARFPDTQYF.

A few counts support this clonotype. The chain joins TRBV7-9 to TRBJ2-2, with unresolved D. Trimming left V 5 bases short and J 5 bases short, with 12 bases between. The CDR3 is 14 amino acids. Germline V CDR1 and CDR2: SEHNR, FQNEAQ (reference sequence). The CDR3: CASSRADGTGELFF. CDR3 nucleotides: TGTGCCAGCAGCCGTGCGGATGGGACCGGGGAGCTGTTTTTT. The whole variable domain, remainder taken from reference TRBV7-9 and TRBJ2-2, is DTGVSQNPRHKITKRGQNVTFRCDPISEHNRLYWYRQTLGQGPEFLTYFQNEAQLEKSRLLSDRFSAERPKGSFSTLEIQRTEQGDSAMYLCASSRADGTGELFFGEGSRLTVL.

The chain couples TRBV12-3 or TRBV12-4 to TRBJ1-1; D is ambiguous. This CDR3 has 15 amino acids. The germline V and J ends were trimmed by 2 bases and 1 base, with 11 bases remaining between them. The CDR3 sequence is CASSLMRATNTEAFF. The CDR3 DNA is TGTGCCAGCAGTTTAATGAGAGCCACGAACACTGAAGCTTTCTTT.

This clonotype was detected only a few times. The rearrangement links TRBV10-3 to TRBJ2-3, with TRBD2 identical over 11 bases. This CDR3 has 18 residues. V gave up 3 bases and J gave up 2 bases; unmatched junction bases: 10. Germline lookup yields CDR1 ENHRY and CDR2 SYGVKD. The CDR3 DNA is TGTGCCATCAGTGAATCGCTAGCGGGGGGCCAATCCACAGATACGCAGTATTTT. It specifies CAISESLAGGQSTDTQYF.

This clonotype was found once. The chain uses TRBV7-9 and TRBJ1-3; D might be TRBD1 (5 bases). The germline V gene has CDR1 SEHNR and CDR2 FQNEAQ (reference sequence). V dropped 4 bases and J dropped 0 bases, with 10 bases sitting between them. The CDR3 runs to 15 residues. Written as DNA, the CDR3 is TGTGCCAGCAGCTCCGACAGTAACTCTGGAAACACCATATATTTT. Its translation is CASSSDSNSGNTIYF.

This clonotype was counted only a few times. The chain links TRBV2 to TRBJ1-5; D not resolved. This CDR3 is built from 15 residues. Looked up from germline, CDR1 is SNHLY and CDR2 is FYNNEI. V was clipped by 3 bases and J by 5 bases, with 14 bases between them. The CDR3, as DNA: TGTGCCAGCAGTGATGGCAGGATAACCGATCAGCCCCAGCATTTT. This encodes CASSDGRITDQPQHF. Combining the CDR3 with reference TRBV2 and TRBJ1-5 gives the whole variable domain EPEVTQTPSHQVTQMGQEVILRCVPISNHLYFYWYRQILGQKVEFLVSFYNNEISEKSEIFDDQFSVERPDGSNFTLKIRSTKLEDSAMYFCASSDGRITDQPQHFGDGTRLSIL.

This rearrangement joins TRBV20-1 to TRBJ2-2; 10 bases match TRBD2. CDR3 length: 17 amino acids. The ends lost 3 bases at V and 3 bases at J; junction bases unmatched: 10. CDR1 DFQATT and CDR2 SNEGSKA come from the germline V gene (reference sequence). The CDR3 region has the DNA TGCAGTGCTAGGTCCCCAGCGGGGGGGCCGGACACCGGGGAGCTGTTTTTT. Protein sequence: CSARSPAGGPDTGELFF.

The gene calls are TRBV4-1 and TRBJ2-1; D gene ambiguous. The CDR3 has 14 amino acids. Trimming cost V 3 bases and J 13 bases, with 19 bases left between them. Germline-derived CDR1 and CDR2 are MGHRA and YSYEKL. This CDR3 is CASSHPDGRLEQFF. The CDR3 bases are TGCGCCAGCAGCCACCCGGACGGCCGCCTAGAACAGTTCTTC.

This clonotype showed up just a few times. DNA of the CDR3: TGTGCCAGCACCACAGGGTCCTACAATGAGCAGTACTTC. This codes for CASTTGSYNEQYF. This rearrangement joins TRBV6-2 or TRBV6-3 to TRBJ2-7; D perhaps matches TRBD1 (6 bases). Germline V gene data show CDR1 as MNHEY and CDR2 as SVGEGT. The CDR3 extends over 13 amino acids. V was pared by 7 bases and J by 7 bases, with 17 bases between.